A single sample gave rise to the 30 T cell receptor beta chains below, sequenced in a study of T cell clonotyping in hematopoietic cell transplantation. The repertoire was sequenced with immunoSEQ multiplex PCR; TCRdb's copy has only in-frame clones and lacks some. The table shows some 30,000 clones, with roughly 80% occurring only once. Noted time point: recipient sample about 28 days before transplant, after cytoreduction. The sample was peripheral blood mononuclear cells, taken before stem cell transplant. The origin of the receptors is a woman aged 25 to 45 with chronic myeloid leukemia. Some clones in this sample may be carry-over from other donors' samples.

The chain employs TRBV7-9 and TRBJ2-7; D may be TRBD2 (6 bases). The V end was cut by 6 bases, the J end by 0 bases, with 15 bases between. CDR3 size: 15 residues. Germline-derived CDR1 and CDR2 are SEHNR and FQNEAQ (reference sequence). The CDR3 sequence: CASSPTDGSSYEQYF. The CDR3 region has the DNA TGTGCCAGCAGTCCAACGGACGGGAGCTCCTACGAGCAGTACTTC.

This clone was detected once. The rearrangement joins TRBV7-6 to TRBJ1-5; D is perhaps TRBD1 (6 bases). The CDR3 is made up of 15 amino acids. Germline lookup yields CDR1 SGHVS and CDR2 FNYEAQ. V was shortened by 5 bases and J by 0 bases, with 11 bases between the two germline ends. CDR3 sequence reads: CASSATGYSNQPQHF. The CDR3 DNA reads as TGTGCCAGCAGCGCGACAGGTTATAGCAATCAGCCCCAGCATTTT.

The genes are TRBV30 and TRBJ2-7; D tentatively fits TRBD1 or TRBD2 (5 bases each). V lost 4 bases, J lost 4 bases, and 17 bases lay in between. The CDR3 is 14 residues long. Germline V gives CDR1 GTSNPN, CDR2 SVGIG (reference sequence). Written as DNA, the CDR3 is TGTGCCTGGATCACGGGGACGTTGGGATACGAGCAGTACTTC. Translation: CAWITGTLGYEQYF.

This chain connects TRBV29-1 to TRBJ2-2; D unresolved. CDR3 length: 13 residues. CDR1 is SQVTM and CDR2 is ANQGSEA in the germline V gene. V was trimmed by 4 bases and J by 0 bases, leaving 6 bases between them. This CDR3 is CSVGRANTGELFF. CDR3 DNA: TGCAGCGTTGGACGAGCGAACACCGGGGAGCTGTTTTTT.

The V gene is TRBV5-6, the J gene TRBJ1-4, with a possible D match to TRBD1 (6 bases). The CDR3 totals 15 residues. Germline CDR1 is SGHDT and CDR2 is YYEEEE. The germline V and J ends were trimmed by 1 base and 4 bases, with 11 bases remaining between them. DNA of the CDR3: TGTGCCAGCAGCTTGTTGGGGACAAATAATGAAAAACTGTTTTTT. It specifies CASSLLGTNNEKLFF.

The V and J genes are TRBV4-3 and TRBJ1-6; D may be TRBD1 (5 bases). The CDR3 has 15 amino acids. Trimming took 4 bases from V and 1 from J, leaving 8 bases between them. The germline V gene has CDR1 LGHNA and CDR2 YSLEER. The CDR3 loop reads CASSRGGSYNSPLHF. In DNA form, the CDR3 reads TGCGCCAGCAGCCGCGGGGGTTCCTATAATTCACCCCTCCACTTT.

This chain connects TRBV25-1 to TRBJ2-5, with a weak D call TRBD2 (5 bases). Germline lookup yields CDR1 MGHDK and CDR2 SYGVNS. The V end lost 3 bases, the J end lost 4 bases, and 9 bases lay between the germline ends. This CDR3 is 13 amino acids long. The CDR3 DNA is TGTGCCAGCAGTGACGAGGGTGCAGAGACCCAGTACTTC. It yields the protein CASSDEGAETQYF.

The V call is TRBV5-1, the J call TRBJ2-1; tentative D call: TRBD2 (7 bases). Trimming took 4 bases from V and 3 from J, leaving 14 bases between them. This CDR3 comprises 15 residues. Germline loops: CDR1 SGHRS, CDR2 YFSETQ. The CDR3 region has the DNA TGCGCCAGCAGCCTGGGAGGGGGGGACTACAATGAGCAGTTCTTC. Translated, it gives CASSLGGGDYNEQFF. The variable domain in full, completed from reference TRBV5-1 and TRBJ2-1, reads KAGVTQTPRYLIKTRGQQVTLSCSPISGHRSVSWYQQTPGQGLQFLFEYFSETQRNKGNFPGRFSGRQFSNSRSEMNVSTLELGDSALYLCASSLGGGDYNEQFFGPGTRLTVL.

CDR3 loop: CASSQDLPPYEQYF. For the CDR3, the DNA is TGCGCCAGCAGCCAAGATCTCCCCCCCTACGAGCAGTACTTC. This sequence joins TRBV4-3 and TRBJ2-7, with unresolved D. The CDR3 is 14 amino acids. V dropped 0 bases and J dropped 2 bases, with 8 bases sitting between them. Germline V gene sequence: CDR1 LGHNA, CDR2 YSLEER.

The chain uses TRBV14 and TRBJ2-7, with D unclear. With 4 bases removed from V and 6 bases from J, the gap between germline ends came to 13 bases. Germline V gene data show CDR1 as SGHDN and CDR2 as FVKESK. This CDR3 is 13 amino acids long. Written as DNA, the CDR3 is TGTGCCAGCAGCCCCCCAGTAGTCGCCGAGCAGTACTTC. It encodes CASSPPVVAEQYF. The whole variable domain, filled in from reference TRBV14 and TRBJ2-7, reads EAGVTQFPSHSVIEKGQTVTLRCDPISGHDNLYWYRRVMGKEIKFLLHFVKESKQDESGMPNNRFLAERTGGTYSTLKVQPAELEDSGVYFCASSPPVVAEQYFGPGTRLTVT.

V gene TRBV5-5 combines with J gene TRBJ2-3; D may be TRBD2 (7 bases). CDR3 length equals 16 residues. Deletions cut 1 base from V and 6 bases from J, with 18 bases between. The V gene's germline CDR1 is SGHKS and CDR2 YYEKEE (reference sequence). The CDR3 loop reads CASSLMVVGGGDTQYF. The CDR3, as DNA: TGTGCCAGCAGCTTGATGGTCGTGGGGGGGGGCGATACGCAGTATTTT.

The CDR3 loop reads CASTRLGQVYEQYF. CDR3 DNA: TGTGCCAGCACGAGGCTTGGACAGGTCTACGAGCAGTACTTC. The chain joins TRBV25-1 to TRBJ2-7; 7 bases are a match to TRBD1. With V trimmed by 7 bases and J by 3 bases, 9 bases remained unmatched. Germline values: CDR1 MGHDK, CDR2 SYGVNS. This CDR3 has 14 amino acids.

The rearrangement uses TRBV5-1 and TRBJ2-5; weak D call: TRBD2 (6 bases). The CDR3 is 15 residues long. CDR1 and CDR2 from the germline V gene are SGHRS and YFSETQ. V was cut by 0 bases and J by 3 bases, with 12 bases left in between. As DNA, the CDR3 is TGCGCCAGCAGCTTGGGAGCGGGCGCTGAAGAGACCCAGTACTTC. This sequence encodes CASSLGAGAEETQYF.

The chain employs TRBV29-1 and TRBJ1-2; 7 nucleotides align to TRBD1. V was pared by 7 bases and J by 7 bases, with 15 bases of the junction left unmatched. In germline, CDR1 is SQVTM, CDR2 ANQGSEA. The CDR3 spans 14 residues. CDR3 sequence (DNA): TGCAGCGGATGGGACAGCCGTCTTGAGGGTGGCTACACCTTC. Translation: CSGWDSRLEGGYTF.

This clone was counted between two and nine times. This chain joins TRBV19 and TRBJ1-4; D not resolved. The V gene lost 6 bases and the J gene lost 0 bases, with 8 bases spanning the gap. Germline V gene sequence: CDR1 LNHDA, CDR2 SQIVND (reference sequence). The CDR3 loop spans 14 amino acids. In nucleotides, the CDR3 is TGTGCCAGTAGCCGCGGGACAACTAATGAAAAACTGTTTTTT. This encodes CASSRGTTNEKLFF. Together with reference TRBV19 and TRBJ1-4, the CDR3 gives the full variable domain: DGGITQSPKYLFRKEGQNVTLSCEQNLNHDAMYWYRQDPGQGLRLIYYSQIVNDFQKGDIAEGYSVSREKKESFPLTVTSAQKNPTAFYLCASSRGTTNEKLFFGSGTQLSVL.

The gene calls are TRBV2 and TRBJ1-3, with D perhaps matching TRBD1 (5 bases). This CDR3 has 15 amino acids. Trimming took off 7 bases at V and 3 bases at J, with 16 bases between the two ends. Per germline, CDR1 SNHLY and CDR2 FYNNEI. For the CDR3, the DNA is TGTGCCAGCACCGCCATGGGGCTCGTTGGAAACACCATATATTTT. It translates to CASTAMGLVGNTIYF.

This chain links TRBV2 with TRBJ1-3; 7 positions agree with TRBD1. Per the germline V gene, CDR1 is SNHLY and CDR2 is FYNNEI. J gave up 0 bases and V 5 bases, and 4 bases lay outside the gene matches. There are 15 residues in the CDR3. The CDR3 coding sequence is TGTGCCAGCAGTACGGGACAGAGCTCTGGAAACACCATATATTTT. Protein sequence: CASSTGQSSGNTIYF.

The chain links TRBV5-4 to TRBJ2-7, with TRBD2 as a possible D gene (6 bases). The CDR3 has 13 residues. V lost 0 bases and J lost 3, with 7 bases in between. The V gene's germline CDR1 is SGHNT and CDR2 YYREEE (reference sequence). The CDR3: CASSLAGSYEQYV. CDR3 coding DNA: TGTGCCAGCAGCTTGGCCGGGAGCTACGAGCAGTACGTC.

CDR3 DNA sequence: TGTGCCAGCAGCTGGGGATCCGGTCAGCCCCAGCATTTT. This encodes CASSWGSGQPQHF. The chain combines TRBV5-6 with TRBJ1-5; D is unclear. CDR3 length: 13 amino acids. V lost 3 bases, J lost 6 bases, and 10 bases lay in between. Germline-derived CDR1 and CDR2 are SGHDT and YYEEEE.

V is TRBV5-4 and J is TRBJ2-2; the D is unclear. The CDR3 sequence is 12 residues long. Germline V lookup: CDR1 SGHNT, CDR2 YYREEE (reference sequence). Trimming took off 1 base at V and 7 bases at J, with 5 bases between the two ends. The chain's CDR3 is CASSLYGGELFF. CDR3 sequence (DNA): TGTGCCAGCAGCTTGTATGGCGGGGAGCTGTTTTTT.

The chain has TRBV7-2 and TRBJ1-2, with D perhaps matching TRBD1 (6 bases). V lost 5 bases, J lost 8 bases, and 21 bases lay in between. The CDR3 sequence is 15 residues long. In germline, CDR1 is SGHTA, CDR2 FQGNSA. The CDR3 is CASSPAWGRGSGYTF. Written as DNA, the CDR3 is TGTGCCAGCAGCCCCGCATGGGGGAGGGGGAGCGGCTACACCTTC.

The chain employs TRBV6-6 and TRBJ1-3, with D tentatively TRBD1 (5 bases). The ends were cut back, 1 base at V and 2 bases at J, with 9 bases in the middle. Germline V gene lookup returns CDR1 MNHNY and CDR2 SVGAGI (reference sequence). The CDR3 covers 15 residues. CDR3 loop: CASSYLGLAGNTIYF. The CDR3 DNA follows: TGTGCCAGCAGTTACTTGGGGCTAGCTGGAAACACCATATATTTT.

The genes are TRBV25-1 and TRBJ1-2; 11 bases fit TRBD1. The CDR3 runs to 15 residues. The V gene's germline CDR1 is MGHDK and CDR2 SYGVNS. V dropped 4 bases and J dropped 7; count of bases not matched to a gene: 8. The CDR3 nucleotides read TGTGCCAGCAGTGGGGACAGGGGGGGGAAAGTTGGCTACACCTTC. As protein: CASSGDRGGKVGYTF.

V and J are TRBV4-2 and TRBJ2-5; 8 nucleotides match TRBD2. CDR1 is LGHNA and CDR2 is YNFKEQ in the germline V gene. V lost 1 base, J lost 3 bases, and 10 bases stayed unmatched. This CDR3 has 17 residues. For the CDR3, the DNA is TGTGCCAGCAGCCAAGGGACCGACGGGACTAGTAAAGAGACCCAGTACTTC. It yields the protein CASSQGTDGTSKETQYF.

This sequence joins TRBV6-1 and TRBJ1-2, with D possibly being TRBD1 (5 bases). Between the trimmed V and J ends, which lost 0 bases and 2 bases, there was a span of 13 bases. Per germline, CDR1 MNHNS and CDR2 SASEGT. The CDR3 runs to 16 residues. The CDR3 loop is CASSEALGEGNYGYTF. Here the CDR3 DNA reads TGTGCCAGCAGTGAAGCGCTAGGGGAAGGGAACTATGGCTACACCTTC.

The chain's CDR3 is CSVGIGTDYGYTF. The CDR3 DNA sequence: TGCAGCGTTGGAATAGGGACAGACTATGGCTACACCTTC. The J gene is TRBJ1-2, the V gene TRBV29-1, with 7 bases lining up with TRBD1. This CDR3 is 13 amino acids long. Germline loops: CDR1 SQVTM, CDR2 ANQGSEA. Trimming took 4 bases from V and 3 from J; bases not matched to a gene: 5.

The chain couples TRBV30 to TRBJ1-5; no definite D call. Trimming stripped 0 bases from V and 6 bases from J, with 12 bases between. Germline-derived CDR1 and CDR2 are GTSNPN and SVGIG (reference sequence). The CDR3 has 14 amino acids. The CDR3 DNA follows: TGTGCCTGGAGTGTATGGTCCGCGGGTCAGCCCCAGCATTTT. This gives the protein CAWSVWSAGQPQHF.

The chain combines TRBV27 with TRBJ1-1; perhaps TRBD1 as D (6 bases). Trimming took 5 bases from V and 5 from J, leaving 24 bases between them. Germline CDR1 and CDR2: MNHEY and SMNVEV (reference sequence). The CDR3 has 17 amino acids. The CDR3 DNA reads as TGTGCCAGCAGTATTAGGGGCCGACAGGATTCGGGGACTGAAGCTTTCTTT. This codes for CASSIRGRQDSGTEAFF.

This clone was detected a few times. The chain couples TRBV21-1 to TRBJ2-5; TRBD2, as called in the table, went unchecked against the DNA. TRBV21-1 is termed a pseudogene. The CDR3 is 15 amino acids. CDR3 sequence (DNA): TGTGCCAGCAGCCCGAATACGGGGAATTCGGAGACCCAGTACTTC. Encoded protein: CASSPNTGNSETQYF.

The chain joins TRBV9 to TRBJ1-1; no firm D call. The CDR3 is 13 amino acids. The germline CDR1 and CDR2 sequences are SGDLS and YYNGEE. With 1 base removed from V and 5 bases from J, the gap between germline ends came to 9 bases. This CDR3 reads CASSVYDGTEAFF. The CDR3 nucleotides read TGTGCCAGCAGCGTATATGACGGGACTGAAGCTTTCTTT.